What follows are 2 T cell receptor beta chains derived from one specimen sequenced in a study of blood T cell repertoires in COVID-19. The method was immunoSEQ multiplex PCR; TCRdb's version includes in-frame clones alone and lacks a portion of them. The repertoire holds 150,000 or so clones, with 80% as singletons. Sample: peripheral blood. These receptors were taken from a man aged 55 to 70 with active or convalescent COVID-19.

The chain links TRBV6-5 to TRBJ2-3; 8 bases fit TRBD1. The CDR3 covers 15 residues. V lost 6 bases to trimming and J lost 2 bases; unmatched junction nucleotides: 7. CDR1 and CDR2 (germline): MNHEY, SVGAGI. CDR3 loop: CASRTWTGTTDTQYF. In DNA form, the CDR3 reads TGTGCCAGCAGGACTTGGACAGGGACCACAGATACGCAGTATTTT.

This clone has only a few counts. This chain connects TRBV15 to TRBJ1-5, with D possibly being TRBD1 (5 bases). The V end lost 5 bases, the J end lost 7 bases, and 15 bases lay between the germline ends. Per germline, CDR1 LNHNV and CDR2 YYDKDF (reference sequence). This CDR3 is built from 14 residues. The CDR3 DNA follows: TGTGCCACCAGCCTGGGCGGGGGAGGCCAGCCCCAGCATTTT. It encodes CATSLGGGGQPQHF.